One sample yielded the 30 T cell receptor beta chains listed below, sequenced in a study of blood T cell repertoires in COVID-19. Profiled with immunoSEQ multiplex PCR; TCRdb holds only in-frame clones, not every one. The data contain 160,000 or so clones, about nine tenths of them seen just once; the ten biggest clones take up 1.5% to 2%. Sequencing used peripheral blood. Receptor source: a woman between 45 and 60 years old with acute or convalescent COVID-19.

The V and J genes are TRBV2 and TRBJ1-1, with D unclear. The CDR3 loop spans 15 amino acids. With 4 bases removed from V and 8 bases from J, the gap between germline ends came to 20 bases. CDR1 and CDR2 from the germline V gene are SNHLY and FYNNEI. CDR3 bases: TGTGCCAGCAGTGCCTGGAGGGCCGACACGGCCGAAGCTTTCTTT. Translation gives CASSAWRADTAEAFF.

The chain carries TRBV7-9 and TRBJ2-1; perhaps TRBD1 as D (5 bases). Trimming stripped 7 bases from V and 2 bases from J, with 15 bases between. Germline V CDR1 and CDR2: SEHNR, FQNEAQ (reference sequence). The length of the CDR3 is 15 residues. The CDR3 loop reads CASTNSGAAYNEQFF. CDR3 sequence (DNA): TGTGCCAGCACTAACTCTGGGGCGGCCTACAATGAGCAGTTCTTC.

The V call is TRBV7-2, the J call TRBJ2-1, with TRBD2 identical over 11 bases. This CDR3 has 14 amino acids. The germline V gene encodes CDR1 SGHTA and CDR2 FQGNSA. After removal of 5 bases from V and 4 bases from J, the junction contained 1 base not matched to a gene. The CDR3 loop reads CASSRTSGYNEQFF. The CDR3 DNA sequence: TGTGCCAGCAGCCGGACTAGCGGGTACAATGAGCAGTTCTTC.

CDR3 nucleotide sequence: TGTGCCAGCTCACCACGACCAGGGTTCCACGAGCAGTACTTC. This codes for CASSPRPGFHEQYF. This sequence joins TRBV18 and TRBJ2-7, with D possibly being TRBD1 (5 bases). CDR1 is KGHSH, CDR2 LQKENI, per germline. The CDR3 has 14 amino acids. V lost 1 base, J lost 5 bases, and 12 bases lay in between.

For the CDR3, the DNA is TGTGCCAGCAGTGACCGGACAGCACCTAATGAAAAACTGTTTTTT. Encoded protein: CASSDRTAPNEKLFF. The chain is built from TRBV6-2 or TRBV6-3 and TRBJ1-4; weak D call: TRBD1 (6 bases). Trimming removed 5 bases at V and 3 bases at J, with 13 bases between. From germline, CDR1 is MNHEY and CDR2 SVGEGT. The CDR3 has 15 amino acids.

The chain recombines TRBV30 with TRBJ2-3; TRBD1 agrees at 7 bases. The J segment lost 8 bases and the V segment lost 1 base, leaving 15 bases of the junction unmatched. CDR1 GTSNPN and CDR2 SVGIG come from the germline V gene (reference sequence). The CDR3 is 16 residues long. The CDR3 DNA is TGTGCCTGGAGTGATTGGAACAGGGGAGCCCACGGTACGCAGTATTTT. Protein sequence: CAWSDWNRGAHGTQYF.

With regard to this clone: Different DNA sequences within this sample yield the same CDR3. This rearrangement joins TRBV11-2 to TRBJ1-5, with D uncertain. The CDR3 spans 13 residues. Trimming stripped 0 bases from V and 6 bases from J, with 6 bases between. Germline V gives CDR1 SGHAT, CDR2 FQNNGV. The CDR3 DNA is TGTGCCAGCAGCTTAGATCGCGGTCAGCCCCAGCATTTT. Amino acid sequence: CASSLDRGQPQHF.

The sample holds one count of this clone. The CDR3 DNA follows: TGTGCCAGCAGCTTAGGAGCAGGGGGAAGATATAATTCACCCCTCCACTTT. Protein: CASSLGAGGRYNSPLHF. The chain couples TRBV11-2 to TRBJ1-6; TRBD1 matches 7 bases. The CDR3 sequence is 17 residues long. Losses at the gene ends were 1 base for V and 4 bases for J; bases not matched to a gene: 7. The germline V gene encodes CDR1 SGHAT and CDR2 FQNNGV. The variable domain in full, completed from reference TRBV11-2 and TRBJ1-6, reads EAGVAQSPRYKIIEKRQSVAFWCNPISGHATLYWYQQILGQGPKLLIQFQNNGVVDDSQLPKDRFSAERLKGVDSTLKIQPAKLEDSAVYLCASSLGAGGRYNSPLHFGNGTRLTVT.

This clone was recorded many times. The CDR3, as DNA: TGTGCCAGCAGGGAGGAGGGTAGCACAGATACGCAGTATTTT. Translated, it gives CASREEGSTDTQYF. V is TRBV27 and J is TRBJ2-3; TRBD2 might be the D (6 bases). Germline CDR1 is MNHEY and CDR2 is SMNVEV (reference sequence). The CDR3 is made up of 14 amino acids. Trimming removed 6 bases from V and 0 bases from J, with 10 bases in between.

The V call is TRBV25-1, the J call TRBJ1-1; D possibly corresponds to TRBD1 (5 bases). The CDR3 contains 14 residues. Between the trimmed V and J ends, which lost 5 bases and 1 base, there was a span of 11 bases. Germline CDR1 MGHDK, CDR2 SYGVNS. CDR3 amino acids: CASSNPGGNTEAFF. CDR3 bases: TGTGCCAGCAGTAATCCCGGGGGGAACACTGAAGCTTTCTTT.

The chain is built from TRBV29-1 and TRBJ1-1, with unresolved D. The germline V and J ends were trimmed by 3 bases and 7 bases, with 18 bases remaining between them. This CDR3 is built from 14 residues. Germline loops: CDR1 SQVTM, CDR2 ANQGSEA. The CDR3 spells CSVDRDIGSIEAFF. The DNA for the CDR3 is TGCAGCGTTGATAGAGACATCGGTTCAATTGAAGCTTTCTTT.

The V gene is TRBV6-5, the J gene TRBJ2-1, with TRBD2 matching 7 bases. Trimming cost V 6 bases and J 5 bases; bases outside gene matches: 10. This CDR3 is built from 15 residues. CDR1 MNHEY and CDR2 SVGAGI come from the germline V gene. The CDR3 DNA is TGTGCCAGCAGCCGAAGCGGGGCAGCTAACAATGAGCAGTTCTTC. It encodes CASSRSGAANNEQFF.

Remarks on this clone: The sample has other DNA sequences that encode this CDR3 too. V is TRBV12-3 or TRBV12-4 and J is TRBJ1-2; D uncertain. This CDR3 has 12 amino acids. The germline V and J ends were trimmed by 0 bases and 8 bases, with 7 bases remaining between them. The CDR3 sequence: CASSLAGLGYTF. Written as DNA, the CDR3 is TGTGCCAGCAGTTTAGCCGGGTTGGGCTACACCTTC.

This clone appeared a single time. CDR3 residues: CASSLGSGSPSYTQYF. The CDR3 nucleotides are TGTGCCAGCAGCTTAGGTTCCGGGTCTCCCTCCTATACGCAGTATTTT. The chain recombines TRBV11-3 with TRBJ2-3, with D unresolved. Germline V gene data show CDR1 as SGHNT and CDR2 as YENEEA. V shed 1 base and J shed 7 bases, with 18 bases lying between them. The CDR3 spans 16 residues.

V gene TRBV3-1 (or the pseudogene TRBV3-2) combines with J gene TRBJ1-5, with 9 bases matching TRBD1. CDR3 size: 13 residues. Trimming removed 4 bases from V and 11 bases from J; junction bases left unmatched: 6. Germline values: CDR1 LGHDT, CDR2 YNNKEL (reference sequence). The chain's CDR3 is CASSRQGGEAQHF. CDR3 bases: TGTGCCAGCAGCCGACAGGGGGGAGAGGCCCAGCATTTT.

In nucleotides, the CDR3 is TGTGCCAGCAGTCCCTGGACAGGGAAGCGTCAGCCCCAGCATTTT. This translates into CASSPWTGKRQPQHF. The chain carries TRBV27 and TRBJ1-5; 8 bases are a match to TRBD1. V lost 5 bases, J lost 6 bases, and 9 bases stayed unmatched. Germline CDR1 MNHEY, CDR2 SMNVEV (reference sequence). This CDR3 comprises 15 residues.

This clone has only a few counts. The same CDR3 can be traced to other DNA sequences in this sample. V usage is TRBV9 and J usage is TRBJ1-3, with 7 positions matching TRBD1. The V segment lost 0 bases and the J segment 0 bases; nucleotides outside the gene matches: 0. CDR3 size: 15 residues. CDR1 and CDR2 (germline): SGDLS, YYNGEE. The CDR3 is CASSVGQGSGNTIYF. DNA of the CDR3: TGTGCCAGCAGCGTAGGACAGGGCTCTGGAAACACCATATATTTT.

CDR3 amino acids: CASSQAGQGRRETQYF. The CDR3 nucleotides are TGCGCCAGCAGCCAAGCGGGACAGGGGAGGCGGGAGACCCAGTACTTC. The chain recombines TRBV4-1 with TRBJ2-5; 10 bases are a match to TRBD1. CDR1 is MGHRA and CDR2 is YSYEKL in the germline V gene. CDR3 length: 16 amino acids. V was pared by 1 base and J by 5 bases, with 7 bases of the junction left unmatched.

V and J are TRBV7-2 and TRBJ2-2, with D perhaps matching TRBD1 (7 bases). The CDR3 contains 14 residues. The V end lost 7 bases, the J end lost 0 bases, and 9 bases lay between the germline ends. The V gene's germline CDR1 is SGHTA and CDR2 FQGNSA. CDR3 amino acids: CASIRGANTGELFF. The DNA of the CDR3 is TGTGCCAGCATCAGGGGGGCGAACACCGGGGAGCTGTTTTTT.

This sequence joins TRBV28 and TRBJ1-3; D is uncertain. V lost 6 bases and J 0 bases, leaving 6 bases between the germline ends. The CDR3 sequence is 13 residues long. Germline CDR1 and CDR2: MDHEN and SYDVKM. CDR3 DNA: TGTGCCAGCAGGGTCAGCTCTGGAAACACCATATATTTT. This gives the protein CASRVSSGNTIYF.

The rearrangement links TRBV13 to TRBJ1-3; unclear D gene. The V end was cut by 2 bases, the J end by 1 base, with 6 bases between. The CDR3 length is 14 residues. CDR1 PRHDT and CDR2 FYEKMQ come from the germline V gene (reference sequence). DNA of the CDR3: TGTGCCAGCAGCTTATCCGGGTCTGGAAACACCATATATTTT. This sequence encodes CASSLSGSGNTIYF.

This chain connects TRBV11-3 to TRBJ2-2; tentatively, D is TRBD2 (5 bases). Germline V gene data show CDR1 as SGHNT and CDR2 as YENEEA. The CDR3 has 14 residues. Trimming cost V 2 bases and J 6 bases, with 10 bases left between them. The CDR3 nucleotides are TGTGCCAGCAGCTTACTCACGGGGTCCGGGGAGCTGTTTTTT. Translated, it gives CASSLLTGSGELFF.

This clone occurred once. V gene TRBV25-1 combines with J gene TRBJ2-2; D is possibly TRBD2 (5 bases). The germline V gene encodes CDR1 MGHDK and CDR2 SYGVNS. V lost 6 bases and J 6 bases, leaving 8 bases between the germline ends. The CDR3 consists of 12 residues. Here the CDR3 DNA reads TGTGCCAGCAGGGACGGGGCCGGGGAGCTGTTTTTT. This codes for CASRDGAGELFF.

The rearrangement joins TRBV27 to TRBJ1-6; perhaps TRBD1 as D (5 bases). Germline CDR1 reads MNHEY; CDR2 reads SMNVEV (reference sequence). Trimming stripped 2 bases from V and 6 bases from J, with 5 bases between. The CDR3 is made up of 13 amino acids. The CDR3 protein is CASSLDSNSPLHF. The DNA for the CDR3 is TGTGCCAGCAGTTTAGACAGTAATTCACCCCTCCACTTT.

The CDR3 nucleotides are TGTGCCAGCAGTATCTTTGGGGGGTACGAGCAGTACTTC. Translation: CASSIFGGYEQYF. The chain uses TRBV27 and TRBJ2-7; weak D call: TRBD2 (6 bases). The germline V gene encodes CDR1 MNHEY and CDR2 SMNVEV (reference sequence). Between the trimmed V and J ends, which lost 5 bases and 4 bases, there was a span of 12 bases. The CDR3 runs 13 residues.

The CDR3 DNA reads as TGTGCCAGCAGCCCATGGGGACAGGGGGTATTTGGCTACACCTTC. Translating it yields CASSPWGQGVFGYTF. The chain employs TRBV11-2 and TRBJ1-2; 11 bases match TRBD1. The trim removed 5 bases at V and 7 bases at J, leaving 9 bases unmatched. Germline V CDR1 and CDR2: SGHAT, FQNNGV. The CDR3 loop spans 15 amino acids.

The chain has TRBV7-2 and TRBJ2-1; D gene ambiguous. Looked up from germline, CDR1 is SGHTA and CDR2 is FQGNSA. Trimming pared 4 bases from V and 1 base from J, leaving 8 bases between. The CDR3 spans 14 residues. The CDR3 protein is CASSSRPSYNEQFF. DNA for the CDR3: TGTGCCAGCAGCTCGCGCCCTTCCTACAATGAGCAGTTCTTC. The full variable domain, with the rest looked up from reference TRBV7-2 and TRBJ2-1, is GAGVSQSPSNKVTEKGKDVELRCDPISGHTALYWYRQSLGQGLEFLIYFQGNSAPDKSGLPSDRFSAERTGGSVSTLTIQRTQQEDSAVYLCASSSRPSYNEQFFGPGTRLTVL.

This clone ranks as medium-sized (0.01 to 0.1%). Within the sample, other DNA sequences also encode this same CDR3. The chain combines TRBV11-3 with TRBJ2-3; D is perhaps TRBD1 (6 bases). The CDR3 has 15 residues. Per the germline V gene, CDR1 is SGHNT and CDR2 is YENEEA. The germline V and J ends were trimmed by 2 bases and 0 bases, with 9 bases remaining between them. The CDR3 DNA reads TGTGCCAGCAGCTTAAGAGGGGGAAGCACAGATACGCAGTATTTT. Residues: CASSLRGGSTDTQYF.

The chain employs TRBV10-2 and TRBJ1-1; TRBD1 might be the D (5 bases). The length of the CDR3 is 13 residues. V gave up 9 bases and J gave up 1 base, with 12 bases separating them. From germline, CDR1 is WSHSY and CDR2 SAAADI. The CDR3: CASMRQTNTEAFF. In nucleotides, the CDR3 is TGCGCCAGTATGAGACAGACGAACACTGAAGCTTTCTTT.

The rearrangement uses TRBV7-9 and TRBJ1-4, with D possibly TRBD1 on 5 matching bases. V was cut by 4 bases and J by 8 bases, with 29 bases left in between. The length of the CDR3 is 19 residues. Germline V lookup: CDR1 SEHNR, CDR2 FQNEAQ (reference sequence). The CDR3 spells CASSSRWPGIESIQEKLFF. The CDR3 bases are TGTGCCAGCAGCTCCCGTTGGCCAGGGATAGAGAGCATCCAGGAAAAACTGTTTTTT.